What follows are 10 T cell receptor beta chains derived from one specimen sequenced in a study of blood T cells in healthy people across ages. Combining a sample-barcoded 5' primer with a J-beta primer mix, a second PCR ran for 7 to 11 cycles. TCRdb fed the 5' RACE reads into MiXCR, producing one record per CDR3 protein. The repertoire has fewer than 900,000 distinct CDR3 sequences, roughly two fifths of them found once; the top ten carry approximately 22%. Sample: blood. These receptors were taken from a woman in her fifties or sixties in good health.

This clonotype has just one count. The chain is built from TRBV4-2 and TRBJ2-1; 10 bases map to TRBD2. J lost 4 bases, V lost 5 bases, and 11 bases had no gene match. This CDR3 is built from 17 residues. Germline CDR1 LGHNA, CDR2 YNFKEQ. CDR3 DNA: TGTGCCAGCAGCGTTTCGTCTAGCGGGGGAAAATACAATGAGCAGTTCTTC. Its protein product is CASSVSSSGGKYNEQFF.

This clonotype was counted between two and nine times. The J gene is TRBJ1-5, the V gene TRBV20-1; D is perhaps TRBD1 (6 bases). V dropped 6 bases and J dropped 0 bases, with 15 bases sitting between them. Germline values: CDR1 DFQATT, CDR2 SNEGSKA (reference sequence). The CDR3 totals 15 residues. This CDR3 reads CSATYREGSNQPQHF. CDR3 in DNA: TGCAGTGCCACCTACAGGGAAGGTAGCAATCAGCCCCAGCATTTT.

The genes are TRBV5-5 and TRBJ2-3; 10 nucleotides agree with TRBD2. V lost 2 bases to trimming and J lost 3 bases; unmatched junction nucleotides: 6. The CDR3 extends over 16 amino acids. Germline V CDR1 and CDR2: SGHKS, YYEKEE (reference sequence). CDR3 amino acids: CASSLSPSGSTDTQYF. For the CDR3, the DNA is TGTGCCAGCAGCTTATCCCCTAGCGGGAGTACAGATACGCAGTATTTT.

Comment on this clonotype: Germline and junction disagree at one end, which may indicate a read error. The chain combines TRBV3-1 with TRBJ2-5; maybe TRBD1 (5 bases). CDR1 is LGHDT, CDR2 YNNKEL, per germline (reference sequence). This CDR3 has 14 residues. CDR3 coding DNA: TGTGCCGGCAGCCAACGTCAGGGACAAGAGACCCAGTACTTC. This gives the protein CAGSQRQGQETQYF.

This clonotype was counted only a few times. The rearrangement links TRBV12-3 or TRBV12-4 to TRBJ1-4; a weak D match, TRBD1 (6 bases). V was trimmed by 5 bases and J by 8 bases, leaving 12 bases between them. The CDR3 length is 13 residues. The CDR3 here is CASSRTVQEKLFF. In DNA form, the CDR3 reads TGTGCCAGCAGTAGGACAGTGCAAGAAAAACTGTTTTTT.

This clonotype has more than one count but fewer than ten. The J gene is TRBJ1-2, the V gene TRBV27; D uncertain. Germline V gene data show CDR1 as MNHEY and CDR2 as SMNVEV (reference sequence). The length of the CDR3 is 15 residues. Trimming shortened V by 7 bases and J by 4 bases, and 19 bases separated the two germline ends. The CDR3 region has the DNA TGTGCCAGCAACCCTTCTATTCACGGGCCCTATGGCTACACCTTC. It specifies CASNPSIHGPYGYTF.

Comment on this clonotype: A much larger clone lies a single base off, so this may be a read error. This chain connects TRBV10-3 to TRBJ2-7; D might be TRBD2 (6 bases). V was clipped by 0 bases and J by 7 bases, with 16 bases between them. This CDR3 contains 15 residues. Germline V lookup: CDR1 ENHRY, CDR2 SYGVKD. Written as DNA, the CDR3 is TGTGCCATCAGTGAGTCGACGGCTAGCGAAGAGGAGCAGTACTTC. Protein sequence: CAISESTASEEEQYF.

V gene TRBV28 combines with J gene TRBJ2-7, with 8 bases that match TRBD2. After removal of 7 bases from V and 1 base from J, the junction contained 6 bases not matched to a gene. The CDR3 contains 14 residues. Per the germline V gene, CDR1 is MDHEN and CDR2 is SYDVKM. The CDR3 is CASMWGGRSYEQYF. The CDR3, as DNA: TGTGCCAGCATGTGGGGCGGGAGGTCCTACGAGCAGTACTTC.

The chain employs TRBV20-1 and TRBJ2-2; D perhaps matches TRBD1 (5 bases). The V end lost 0 bases, the J end lost 4 bases, and 9 bases lay between the germline ends. Per germline, CDR1 DFQATT and CDR2 SNEGSKA (reference sequence). CDR3 length equals 14 residues. CDR3: CSARDHRLTGELFF. CDR3 sequence (DNA): TGCAGTGCTAGAGATCACAGGCTCACCGGGGAGCTGTTTTTT.

The V gene is TRBV2, the J gene TRBJ2-4, with 7 positions matching TRBD2. Near its end, the DNA agrees better with TRBJ2-7, so the J call may be wrong. The V gene's germline CDR1 is SNHLY and CDR2 FYNNEI. CDR3 length: 16 residues. In DNA form, the CDR3 reads TGTGCCAGCAGTGTCGGGGGGACTGCACTGCGCTACGAGCAGTACTTC. As protein: CASSVGGTALRYEQYF.